The 9 T cell receptor beta chains below were found in one sample sequenced in a study of blood T cell repertoires in COVID-19. The method was immunoSEQ multiplex PCR; TCRdb's version includes in-frame clones alone and lacks a portion of them. The sample consists of about 190,000 clones, 84% of them appearing once. The sample was peripheral blood. The source of these receptors is an older woman with active or convalescent COVID-19.

The rearrangement uses TRBV28 and TRBJ2-5, with TRBD2 identical over 11 bases. Germline V CDR1 and CDR2: MDHEN, SYDVKM. With 5 bases clipped from V and 5 bases from J, the junction kept 13 bases outside the gene matches. The CDR3 covers 17 residues. The CDR3 nucleotides are TGTGCCAGCAGTCCAACCGGACTAGCGGGTCTCCCGGAGACCCAGTACTTC. Its translation is CASSPTGLAGLPETQYF.

The chain has TRBV28 and TRBJ1-6; 8 bases map to TRBD1. Germline V CDR1 and CDR2: MDHEN, SYDVKM. V was pared by 5 bases and J by 7 bases, with 7 bases of the junction left unmatched. The CDR3 runs 15 residues. The CDR3 protein is CASSTQGEGNSPLHF. As DNA, the CDR3 is TGTGCCAGCAGTACACAGGGGGAGGGGAATTCACCCCTCCACTTT.

This sequence joins TRBV19 and TRBJ2-5; D possibly corresponds to TRBD2 (6 bases). Germline V gene lookup returns CDR1 LNHDA and CDR2 SQIVND (reference sequence). Trimming cost V 5 bases and J 3 bases, with 16 bases left between them. The CDR3 has 15 residues. The DNA of the CDR3 is TGTGCCAGTAGTGGGCGCGGGGACTGGGAAGAGACCCAGTACTTC. Protein: CASSGRGDWEETQYF. The full variable domain, with the rest looked up from reference TRBV19 and TRBJ2-5, is DGGITQSPKYLFRKEGQNVTLSCEQNLNHDAMYWYRQDPGQGLRLIYYSQIVNDFQKGDIAEGYSVSREKKESFPLTVTSAQKNPTAFYLCASSGRGDWEETQYFGPGTRLLVL.

This sequence joins TRBV6-1 and TRBJ2-3; tentatively, D is TRBD1 (6 bases). V was cut by 3 bases and J by 0 bases, with 10 bases left in between. In germline, CDR1 is MNHNS, CDR2 SASEGT. The CDR3 extends over 15 amino acids. This CDR3 reads CASSDGQLSTDTQYF. CDR3 DNA sequence: TGTGCCAGCAGTGATGGACAGCTTAGCACAGATACGCAGTATTTT.

The rearrangement links TRBV2 to TRBJ1-1; perhaps TRBD1 as D (5 bases). The germline V and J ends were trimmed by 3 bases and 4 bases, with 12 bases remaining between them. Germline CDR1 is SNHLY and CDR2 is FYNNEI. This CDR3 contains 14 residues. The CDR3 spells CASSDWGGSTEAFF. CDR3 nucleotides: TGTGCCAGCAGTGATTGGGGGGGGAGCACTGAAGCTTTCTTT.

The V gene is TRBV5-1, the J gene TRBJ2-5; TRBD1 aligns across 8 bases. From germline, CDR1 is SGHRS and CDR2 YFSETQ. J lost 2 bases, V lost 4 bases, and 1 base had no gene match. The CDR3 sequence is 13 residues long. The CDR3 DNA follows: TGCGCCAGCAGCCGACAGGGGCAAGAGACCCAGTACTTC. The encoded protein is CASSRQGQETQYF.

This clone was detected only a few times. V and J are TRBV14 and TRBJ2-1; 7 bases map to TRBD2. Germline V CDR1 and CDR2: SGHDN, FVKESK. J was trimmed by 0 bases and V by 4 bases; bases with no gene match: 6. The CDR3 is 16 residues long. CDR3 loop: CASSPASGSSYNEQFF. The DNA for the CDR3 is TGTGCCAGCAGCCCCGCTAGCGGCAGCTCCTACAATGAGCAGTTCTTC. Together with reference TRBV14 and TRBJ2-1, the CDR3 gives the full variable domain: EAGVTQFPSHSVIEKGQTVTLRCDPISGHDNLYWYRRVMGKEIKFLLHFVKESKQDESGMPNNRFLAERTGGTYSTLKVQPAELEDSGVYFCASSPASGSSYNEQFFGPGTRLTVL.

J is TRBJ1-5 and V is TRBV3-1 (or the pseudogene TRBV3-2); no reliable D call. CDR1 and CDR2 (germline): LGHDT, YNNKEL (reference sequence). This CDR3 spans 13 amino acids. Trimming removed 3 bases at V and 6 bases at J, with 9 bases between. The CDR3 nucleotides read TGTGCCAGCAGCCATAGAGGTAGTCAGCCCCAGCATTTT. Protein: CASSHRGSQPQHF.

V usage is TRBV4-1 and J usage is TRBJ1-1; 10 bases match TRBD1. Germline CDR1 reads MGHRA; CDR2 reads YSYEKL. The CDR3 length is 14 residues. With 4 bases clipped from V and 5 bases from J, the junction kept 4 bases outside the gene matches. The CDR3 sequence is CASSPGQGGTEAFF. CDR3 sequence (DNA): TGCGCCAGCAGCCCTGGACAGGGGGGGACTGAAGCTTTCTTT.